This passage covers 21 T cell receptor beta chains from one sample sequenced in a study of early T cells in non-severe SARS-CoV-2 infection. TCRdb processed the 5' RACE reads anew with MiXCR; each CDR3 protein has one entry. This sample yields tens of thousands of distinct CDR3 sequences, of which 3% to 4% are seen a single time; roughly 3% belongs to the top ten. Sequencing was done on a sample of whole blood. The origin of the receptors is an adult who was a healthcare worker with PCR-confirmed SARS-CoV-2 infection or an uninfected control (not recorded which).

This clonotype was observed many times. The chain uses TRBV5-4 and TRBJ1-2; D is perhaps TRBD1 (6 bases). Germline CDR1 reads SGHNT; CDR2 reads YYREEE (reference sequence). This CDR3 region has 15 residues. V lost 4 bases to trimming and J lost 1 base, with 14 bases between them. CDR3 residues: CASSETGMGNYGYTF. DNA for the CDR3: TGTGCCAGCAGCGAAACAGGGATGGGTAACTATGGCTACACCTTC.

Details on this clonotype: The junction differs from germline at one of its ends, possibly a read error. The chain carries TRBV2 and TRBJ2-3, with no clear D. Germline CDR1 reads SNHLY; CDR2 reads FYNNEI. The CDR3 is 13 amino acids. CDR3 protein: CASSDARTDTQYF. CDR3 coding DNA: TGTGCCAGCAGTGACGCTCGAACAGATACGCAGTACTTT. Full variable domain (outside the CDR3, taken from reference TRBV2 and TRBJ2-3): EPEVTQTPSHQVTQMGQEVILRCVPISNHLYFYWYRQILGQKVEFLVSFYNNEISEKSEIFDDQFSVERPDGSNFTLKIRSTKLEDSAMYFCASSDARTDTQYFGPGTRLTVL.

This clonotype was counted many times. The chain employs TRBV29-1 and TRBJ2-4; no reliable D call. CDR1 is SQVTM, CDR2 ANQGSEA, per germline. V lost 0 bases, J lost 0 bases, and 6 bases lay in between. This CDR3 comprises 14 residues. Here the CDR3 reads CSVEDLLAKNIQYF. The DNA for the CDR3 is TGCAGCGTTGAAGATTTATTAGCCAAAAACATTCAGTACTTC.

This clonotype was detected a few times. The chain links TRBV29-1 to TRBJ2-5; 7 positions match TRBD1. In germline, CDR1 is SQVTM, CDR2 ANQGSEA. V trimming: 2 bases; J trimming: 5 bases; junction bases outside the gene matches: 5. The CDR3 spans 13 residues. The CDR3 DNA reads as TGCAGCGTTGAAAAGGGACAGATGGAGACCCAGTACTTC. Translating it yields CSVEKGQMETQYF.

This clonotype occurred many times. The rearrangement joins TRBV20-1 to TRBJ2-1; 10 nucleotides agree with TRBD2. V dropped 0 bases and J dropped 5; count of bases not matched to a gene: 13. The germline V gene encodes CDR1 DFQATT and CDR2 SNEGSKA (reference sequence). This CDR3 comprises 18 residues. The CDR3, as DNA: TGCAGTGCTAGAGATTTTCGAGCGGGAGGGAGTTTAGACAATGAGCAGTTCTTC. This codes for CSARDFRAGGSLDNEQFF.

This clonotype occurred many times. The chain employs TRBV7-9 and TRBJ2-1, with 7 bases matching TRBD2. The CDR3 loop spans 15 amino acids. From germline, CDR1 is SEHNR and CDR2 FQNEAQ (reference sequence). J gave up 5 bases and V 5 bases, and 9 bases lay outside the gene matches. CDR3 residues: CASSPGPGGNNEQFF. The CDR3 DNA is TGTGCCAGCAGCCCCGGTCCGGGAGGAAACAATGAGCAGTTCTTC.

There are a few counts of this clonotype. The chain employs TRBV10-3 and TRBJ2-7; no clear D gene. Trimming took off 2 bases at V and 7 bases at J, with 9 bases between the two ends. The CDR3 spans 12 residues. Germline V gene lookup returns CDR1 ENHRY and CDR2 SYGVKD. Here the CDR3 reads CAISEAHLEQYF. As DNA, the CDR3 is TGTGCCATCAGTGAGGCACATTTAGAGCAGTACTTC.

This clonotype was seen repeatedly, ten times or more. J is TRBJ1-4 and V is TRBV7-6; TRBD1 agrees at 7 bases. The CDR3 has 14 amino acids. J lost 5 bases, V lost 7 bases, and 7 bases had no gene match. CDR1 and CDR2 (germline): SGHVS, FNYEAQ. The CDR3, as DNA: TGTGCCAGCACCTCCGGGACAGTGAATGAAAAACTGTTTTTT. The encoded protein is CASTSGTVNEKLFF.

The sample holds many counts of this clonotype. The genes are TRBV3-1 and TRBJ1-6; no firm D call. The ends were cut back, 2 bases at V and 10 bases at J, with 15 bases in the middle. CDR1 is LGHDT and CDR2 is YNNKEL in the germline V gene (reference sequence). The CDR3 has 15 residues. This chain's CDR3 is CASSQNWGSESPLHF. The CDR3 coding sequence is TGTGCCAGCAGCCAAAATTGGGGAAGTGAATCACCCCTCCACTTT. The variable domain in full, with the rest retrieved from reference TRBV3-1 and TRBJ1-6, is DTAVSQTPKYLVTQMGNDKSIKCEQNLGHDTMYWYKQDSKKFLKIMFSYNNKELIINETVPNRFSPKSPDKAHLNLHINSLELGDSAVYFCASSQNWGSESPLHFGNGTRLTVT.

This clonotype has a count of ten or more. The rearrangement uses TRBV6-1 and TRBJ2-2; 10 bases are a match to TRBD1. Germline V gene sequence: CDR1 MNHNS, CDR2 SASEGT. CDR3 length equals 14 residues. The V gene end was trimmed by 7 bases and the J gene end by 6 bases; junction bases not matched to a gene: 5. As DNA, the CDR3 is TGTGCCAGCAAAGGGACAGGGGATGCCGGGGAGCTGTTTTTT. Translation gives CASKGTGDAGELFF.

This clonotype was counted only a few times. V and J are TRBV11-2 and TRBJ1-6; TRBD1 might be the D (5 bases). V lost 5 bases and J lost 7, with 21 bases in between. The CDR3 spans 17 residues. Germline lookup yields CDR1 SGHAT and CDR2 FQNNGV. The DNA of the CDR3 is TGTGCCAGCAGCCTGCGAGGGGCGAGGAGTTTCAATTCACCCCTCCACTTT. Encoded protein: CASSLRGARSFNSPLHF.

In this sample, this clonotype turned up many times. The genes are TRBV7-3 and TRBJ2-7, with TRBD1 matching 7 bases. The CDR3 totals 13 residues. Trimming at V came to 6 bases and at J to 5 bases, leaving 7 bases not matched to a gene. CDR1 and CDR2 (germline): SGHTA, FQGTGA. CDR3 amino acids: CASSLSGTDEQYF. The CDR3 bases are TGTGCCAGCAGTCTATCCGGGACAGACGAGCAGTACTTC.

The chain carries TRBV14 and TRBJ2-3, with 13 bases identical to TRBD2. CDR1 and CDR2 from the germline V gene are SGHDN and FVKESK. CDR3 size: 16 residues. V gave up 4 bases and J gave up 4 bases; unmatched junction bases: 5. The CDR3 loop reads CASSPALAGGPDTQYF. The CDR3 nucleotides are TGTGCCAGCAGCCCTGCACTAGCGGGAGGGCCAGATACGCAGTATTTT.

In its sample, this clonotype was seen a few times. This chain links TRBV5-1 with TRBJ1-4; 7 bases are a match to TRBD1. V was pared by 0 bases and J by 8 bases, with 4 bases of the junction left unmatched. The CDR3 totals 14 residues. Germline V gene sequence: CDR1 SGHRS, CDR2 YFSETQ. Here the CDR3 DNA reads TGCGCCAGCAGCTTGGAACAGGGGTTAGAAAAACTGTTTTTT. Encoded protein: CASSLEQGLEKLFF.

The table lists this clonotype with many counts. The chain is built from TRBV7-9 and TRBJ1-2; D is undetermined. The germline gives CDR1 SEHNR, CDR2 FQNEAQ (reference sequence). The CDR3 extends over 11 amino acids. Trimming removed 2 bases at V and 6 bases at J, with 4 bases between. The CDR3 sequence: CASSLQDGYTF. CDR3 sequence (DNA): TGTGCCAGCAGCTTACAAGATGGCTACACCTTC.

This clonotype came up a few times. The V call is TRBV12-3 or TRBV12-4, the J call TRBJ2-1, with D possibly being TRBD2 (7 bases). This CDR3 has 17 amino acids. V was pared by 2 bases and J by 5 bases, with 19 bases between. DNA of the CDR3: TGTGCCAGCAGTTTATGGGAGGGGGTCTCGAGGAACAATGAGCAGTTCTTC. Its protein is CASSLWEGVSRNNEQFF.

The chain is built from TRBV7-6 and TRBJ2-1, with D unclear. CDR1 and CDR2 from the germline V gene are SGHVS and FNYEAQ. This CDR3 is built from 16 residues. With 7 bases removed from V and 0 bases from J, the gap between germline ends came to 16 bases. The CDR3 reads CASTSRAGGSYNEQFF. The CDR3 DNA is TGTGCCAGCACCTCTCGCGCAGGCGGCTCCTACAATGAGCAGTTCTTC.

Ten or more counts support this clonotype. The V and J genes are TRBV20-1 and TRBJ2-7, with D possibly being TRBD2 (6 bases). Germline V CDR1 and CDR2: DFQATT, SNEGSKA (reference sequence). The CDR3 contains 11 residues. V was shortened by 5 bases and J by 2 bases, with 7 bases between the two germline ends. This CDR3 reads CSAGGTYEQYF. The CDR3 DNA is TGCAGTGCTGGGGGGACCTACGAGCAGTACTTC.

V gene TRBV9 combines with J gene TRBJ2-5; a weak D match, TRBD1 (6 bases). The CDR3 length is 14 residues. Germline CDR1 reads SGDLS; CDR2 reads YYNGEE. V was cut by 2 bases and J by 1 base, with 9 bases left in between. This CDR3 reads CASSVTGTQETQYF. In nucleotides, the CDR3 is TGTGCCAGCAGCGTTACAGGGACCCAAGAGACCCAGTACTTC.

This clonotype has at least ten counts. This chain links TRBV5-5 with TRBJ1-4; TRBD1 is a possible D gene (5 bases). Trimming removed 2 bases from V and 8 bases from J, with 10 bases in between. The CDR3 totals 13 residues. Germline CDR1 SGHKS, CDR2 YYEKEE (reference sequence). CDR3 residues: CASSFQGREKLFF. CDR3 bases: TGTGCCAGCAGCTTTCAGGGAAGAGAAAAACTGTTTTTT.

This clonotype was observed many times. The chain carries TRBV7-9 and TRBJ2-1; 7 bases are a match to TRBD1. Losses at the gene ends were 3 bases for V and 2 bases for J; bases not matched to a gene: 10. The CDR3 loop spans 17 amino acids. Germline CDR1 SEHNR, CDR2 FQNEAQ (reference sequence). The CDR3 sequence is CASSFLPGQAAYNEQFF. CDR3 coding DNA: TGTGCCAGCAGCTTTCTTCCCGGACAGGCGGCCTACAATGAGCAGTTCTTC. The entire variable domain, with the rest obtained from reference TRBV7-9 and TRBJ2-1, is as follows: DTGVSQNPRHKITKRGQNVTFRCDPISEHNRLYWYRQTLGQGPEFLTYFQNEAQLEKSRLLSDRFSAERPKGSFSTLEIQRTEQGDSAMYLCASSFLPGQAAYNEQFFGPGTRLTVL.